This T cell receptor (beta chain) was observed in a study of T cells expressing NK-cell markers. As for the study in general: HCMV seropositivity marked seven of the eight sequenced donors; one was seronegative.

Germline-derived CDR1 and CDR2 are SGHDT and YYEEEE. The CDR3 extends over 14 amino acids. Study results and caveats: Of the CD8+ T cell pool in 6 or 7 donors, roughly 1.0-8% was accounted for by dominant NKG2C+ clonotypes.

Worth noting for this clonotype: Its specificity is unknown.

It was by 5'RACE template switching with UMIs that TCR beta cDNA was made. No DNA is given; TCRdb re-called the 5' RACE reads and lists each CDR3 protein once. The specimen's table records about 380,000 distinct CDR3 sequences. This TCR came from a man aged 18-69 years in good health. Sequenced material: blood T cells: a sorted CD56 or NKG2C T cell subset, CD4+ or CD8+ T cells, or bulk PBMC T cells (not recorded which). The rearrangement joins TRBV5-6 to TRBJ2-5; lacking DNA, the TRBD1 call made by TCRdb goes unchecked. CDR3 protein: CASSWTGREETQYF.